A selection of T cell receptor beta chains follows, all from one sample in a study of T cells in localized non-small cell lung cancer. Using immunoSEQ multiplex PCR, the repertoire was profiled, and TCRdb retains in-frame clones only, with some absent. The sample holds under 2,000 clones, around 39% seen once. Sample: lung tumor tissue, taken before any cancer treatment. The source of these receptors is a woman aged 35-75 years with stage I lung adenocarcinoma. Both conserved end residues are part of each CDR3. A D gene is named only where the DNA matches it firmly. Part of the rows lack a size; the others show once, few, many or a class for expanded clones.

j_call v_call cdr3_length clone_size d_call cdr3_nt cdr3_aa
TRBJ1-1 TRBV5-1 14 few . TGCGCCAGCAGCTTCTCAAGCCAGAACACTGAAGCTTTCTTT CASSFSSQNTEAFF
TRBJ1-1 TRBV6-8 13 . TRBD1 TGTGCCAGCACTTGGACAGGGGTGACTGAAGCTTTCTTT CASTWTGVTEAFF
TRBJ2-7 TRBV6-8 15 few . TGTGCCAGCAGTTACCGGTTCGACTCTTTCTACGAGCAGTACTTC CASSYRFDSFYEQYF
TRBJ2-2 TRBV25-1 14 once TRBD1 TGTGCCAGCGGACGGACAGGGGAGATCGGGGAGCTGTTTTTT CASGRTGEIGELFF
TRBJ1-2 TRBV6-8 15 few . TGTGCCAGCAGTTACTCGGCAGGTTTCGACTATGGCTACACCTTC CASSYSAGFDYGYTF
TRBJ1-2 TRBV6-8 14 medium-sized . TGTGCCAGCATTCAATTACAGGGAAACTATGGCTACACCTTC CASIQLQGNYGYTF
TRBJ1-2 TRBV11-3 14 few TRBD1 TGTGCCAGCAGCCGGACAGGGCCTAACTATGGCTACACCTTC CASSRTGPNYGYTF
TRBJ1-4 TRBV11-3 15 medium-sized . TGTGCCAGCAGCTTATCTTCCAGCCTTAATGAAAAACTGTTTTTT CASSLSSSLNEKLFF
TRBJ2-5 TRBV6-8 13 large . TGTGCCAGCATCCGACACCGAGGGGAGACCCAGTACTTC CASIRHRGETQYF
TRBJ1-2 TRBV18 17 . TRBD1 TGTGCCAGCTCACCCTCACTGGACAGGGGAGCTAACTATGGCTACACCTTC CASSPSLDRGANYGYTF
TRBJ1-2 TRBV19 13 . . TGTGCCAGCGAGCTTAAGGCTAACTATGGCTACACCTTC CASELKANYGYTF
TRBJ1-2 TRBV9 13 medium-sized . TGTGCCAGCAGTGAAGGCCAGGGGTTGGGCTACACCTTC CASSEGQGLGYTF
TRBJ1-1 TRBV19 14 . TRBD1 TGTGCCAGTTGCCAGGGGGTGGGAAACACTGAAGCTTTCTTT CASCQGVGNTEAFF
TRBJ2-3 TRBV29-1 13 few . TGCAGCGTTACGGACGAGACCCCAGATACGCAGTATTTT CSVTDETPDTQYF
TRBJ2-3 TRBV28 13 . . TGTGCCAGCAACCCACCCAGCACAGATACGCAGTATTTT CASNPPSTDTQYF
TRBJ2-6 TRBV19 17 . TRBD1 TGTGCCAGTCGTCCAGGACAGGGGGCCTCTGGGGCCAACGTCCTGACTTTC CASRPGQGASGANVLTF
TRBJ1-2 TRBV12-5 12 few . TGTGCCAGCAAAGGGGACCACTATGGCTACACCTTC CASKGDHYGYTF
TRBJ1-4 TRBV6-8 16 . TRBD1 TGTGCCAGCAGTTACAGATCGACAGGGGCGCGTGAAAAACTGTTTTTT CASSYRSTGAREKLFF
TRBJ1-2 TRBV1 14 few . TGCGCCAGCAGCCAAGGAACACAAAACTATGGCTACACCTTC CASSQGTQNYGYTF
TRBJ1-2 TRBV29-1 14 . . TGCAGCGTCCGCGGGGCGGGGGATGACTATGGCTACACCTTC CSVRGAGDDYGYTF
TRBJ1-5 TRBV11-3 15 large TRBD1 TGTGCCAGCAGCTTAGAATCAGGGGGCTATCAGCCCCAGCATTTT CASSLESGGYQPQHF
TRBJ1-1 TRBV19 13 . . TGTGCCAGTAGTATACAGATGAACACTGAAGCTTTCTTT CASSIQMNTEAFF
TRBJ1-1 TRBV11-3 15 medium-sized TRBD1 TGTGCCAGCAGCCCACCGGGACAGGGAGGCACTGAAGCTTTCTTT CASSPPGQGGTEAFF
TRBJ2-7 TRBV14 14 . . TGTGCCAGCAGCCTCTTTGGGGAACCCTACGAGCAGTACTTC CASSLFGEPYEQYF
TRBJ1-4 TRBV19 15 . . TGTGCCAGTACCCTCACCCGAGGAAGTAATGAAAAACTGTTTTTT CASTLTRGSNEKLFF
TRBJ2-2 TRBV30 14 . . TGTGCCTGGAGCGAGGGCCTGCAAACCGGGGAGCTGTTTTTT CAWSEGLQTGELFF
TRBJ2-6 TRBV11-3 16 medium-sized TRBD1 TGTGCCAGCAGCCCGACAGGGTTGGGCGGGGCCAACGTCCTGACTTTC CASSPTGLGGANVLTF
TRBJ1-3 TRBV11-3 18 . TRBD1 TGTGCCAGCAGCCAGGGGGGACGGAGTATCCTCTCTGGAAACACCATATATTTT CASSQGGRSILSGNTIYF
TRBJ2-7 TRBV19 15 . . TGTGCCAGTAGATCAGGCGGGGGCACTCCTGACGAGCAGTACTTC CASRSGGGTPDEQYF
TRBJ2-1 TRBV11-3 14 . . TGTGCCAGCAGCTTGTCACTAGTGGGCGATGAGCAGTTCTTC CASSLSLVGDEQFF
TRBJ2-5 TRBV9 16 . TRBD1 TGTGCCAGCAGTGGACAGGCCCATCTTTACCAAGAGACCCAGTACTTC CASSGQAHLYQETQYF
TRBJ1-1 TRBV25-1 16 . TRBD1 TGTGCCAGCACCAAGAGATGGGACAGGGGAAAGACTGAAGCTTTCTTT CASTKRWDRGKTEAFF
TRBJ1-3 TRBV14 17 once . TGTGCCAGCAGCCAACCAGGACGTCTCCGAGCTGGAAACACCATATATTTT CASSQPGRLRAGNTIYF
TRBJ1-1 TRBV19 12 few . TGTGCCAGTAAAACAGAGTACACTGAAGCTTTCTTT CASKTEYTEAFF
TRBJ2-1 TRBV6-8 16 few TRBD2 TGTGCCAGCAGAAACGTTGCTAGCGGGGGATACAATGAGCAGTTCTTC CASRNVASGGYNEQFF
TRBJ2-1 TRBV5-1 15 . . TGCGCCAGCAGCTTCCCCAAGGGTATTAACAATGAGCAGTTCTTC CASSFPKGINNEQFF
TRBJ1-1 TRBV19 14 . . TGTGCCAGTAGTGTTATCAGGGAGAACACTGAAGCTTTCTTT CASSVIRENTEAFF
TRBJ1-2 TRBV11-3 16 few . TGTGCCAGCAGCTTGGCCGAGTCAACCGCTAACTATGGCTACACCTTC CASSLAESTANYGYTF
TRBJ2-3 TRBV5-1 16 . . TGCGCCAGCAGCTTCTTCGGATCTGCTAGCACAGATACGCAGTATTTT CASSFFGSASTDTQYF
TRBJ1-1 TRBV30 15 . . TGTGCCTGGAGTGTCCGGGACATAATGAACACTGAAGCTTTCTTT CAWSVRDIMNTEAFF
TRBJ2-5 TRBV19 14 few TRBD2 TGTGCCAGTAGTACCCAGCGGGGCAGGAAGACCCAGTACTTC CASSTQRGRKTQYF
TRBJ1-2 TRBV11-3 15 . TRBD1 TGTGCCAGCAGCCCAGGAGGACAGGGGGCTTGGGGCTACACCTTC CASSPGGQGAWGYTF
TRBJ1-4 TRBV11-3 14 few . TGTGCCAGCAGCCCAGAGCGGGCGTTTGAAAAACTGTTTTTT CASSPERAFEKLFF
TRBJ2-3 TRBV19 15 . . TGTGCCAGTAGTATTGGGGGCATCCGCACAGATACGCAGTATTTT CASSIGGIRTDTQYF
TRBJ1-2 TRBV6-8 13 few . TGTGCCAGCAGTTCCCTGGACCTCTATGGCTACACCTTC CASSSLDLYGYTF
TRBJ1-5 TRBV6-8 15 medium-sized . TGTGCCAGCAGTTTTTCTGGGGGTAGCAATCAGCCCCAGCATTTT CASSFSGGSNQPQHF
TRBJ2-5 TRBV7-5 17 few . TGTGCCAGCAGCTGGGGACTAGCGGGGTCCCTGGGGGAGACCCAGTACTTC CASSWGLAGSLGETQYF
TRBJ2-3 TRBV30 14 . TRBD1 TGTGCCTGGGCAGGGGGTCTGGAGACAGATACGCAGTATTTT CAWAGGLETDTQYF
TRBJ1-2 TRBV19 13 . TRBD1 TGTGCCAGTAGTACAGGGGGCCGCTATGGCTACACCTTC CASSTGGRYGYTF
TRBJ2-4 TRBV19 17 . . TGTGCCAGTAGTATAGATTCTTCAGGGCGCGTTGGAAACATTCAGTACTTC CASSIDSSGRVGNIQYF
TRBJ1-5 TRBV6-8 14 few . TGTGCCAGCAGTTACGGAAGGGGCAATCAGCCCCAGCATTTT CASSYGRGNQPQHF
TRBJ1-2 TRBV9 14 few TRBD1 TGTGCCAGCAAAGCTACAGGGGTTTACTATGGCTACACCTTC CASKATGVYYGYTF
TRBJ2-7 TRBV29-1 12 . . TGCAGCGTTGAGGGCGCAACCTACGAGCAGTACTTC CSVEGATYEQYF
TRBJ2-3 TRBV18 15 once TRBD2 TGTGCCAGCTCACCTACGGGAGGGGACACAGATACGCAGTATTTT CASSPTGGDTDTQYF
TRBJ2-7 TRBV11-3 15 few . TGTGCCAGCAGTTTGCTAGTATTTGGGGACTACGAGCAGTACTTC CASSLLVFGDYEQYF
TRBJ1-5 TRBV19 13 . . TGTGCCAGTAGTATGTCTAGCAATCAGCCCCAGCATTTT CASSMSSNQPQHF
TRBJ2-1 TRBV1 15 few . TGCGCCAGCAGCCAAGATGGGAGCCGGTACAATGAGCAGTTCTTC CASSQDGSRYNEQFF
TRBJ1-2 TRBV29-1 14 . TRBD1 TGCAGCGTTGAAAAAAAGGGACAGGGGAGTGGCTACACCTTC CSVEKKGQGSGYTF
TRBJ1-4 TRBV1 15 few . TGCGCCAGCAGCCAAGATCGGGGAGCAAATGAAAAACTGTTTTTT CASSQDRGANEKLFF
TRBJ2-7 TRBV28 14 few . TGTGCCAGCAGTCACCCGGGTCGCTCCTACGAGCAGTACTTC CASSHPGRSYEQYF